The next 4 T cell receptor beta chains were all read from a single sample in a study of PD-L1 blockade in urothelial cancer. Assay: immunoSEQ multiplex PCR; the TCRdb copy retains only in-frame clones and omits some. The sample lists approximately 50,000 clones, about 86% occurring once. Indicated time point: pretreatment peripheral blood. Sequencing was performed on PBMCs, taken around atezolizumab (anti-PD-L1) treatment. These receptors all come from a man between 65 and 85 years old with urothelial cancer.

For the CDR3, the DNA is TGTGCCACGGGGGGCAGGGCGGGTGAGCAGTTCTTC. Translating gives CATGGRAGEQFF. The chain uses TRBV4-2 and TRBJ2-1, with D maybe TRBD2 (7 bases). The CDR3 has 12 amino acids. V lost 10 bases and J lost 9, with 16 bases in between. Germline V gene lookup returns CDR1 LGHNA and CDR2 YNFKEQ.

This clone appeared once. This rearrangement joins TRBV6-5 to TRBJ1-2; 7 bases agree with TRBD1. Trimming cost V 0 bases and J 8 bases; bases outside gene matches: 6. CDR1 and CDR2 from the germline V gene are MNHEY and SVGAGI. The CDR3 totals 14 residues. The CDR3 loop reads CASSYSRQGGGYTF. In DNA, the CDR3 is TGTGCCAGCAGTTACTCGCGACAGGGAGGAGGCTACACCTTC.

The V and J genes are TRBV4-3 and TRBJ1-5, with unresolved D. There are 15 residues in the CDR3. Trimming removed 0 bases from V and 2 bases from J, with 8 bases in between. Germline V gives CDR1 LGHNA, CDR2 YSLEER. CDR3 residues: CASSQDLAGNQPQHF. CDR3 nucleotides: TGCGCCAGCAGCCAAGATCTGGCAGGCAATCAGCCCCAGCATTTT.

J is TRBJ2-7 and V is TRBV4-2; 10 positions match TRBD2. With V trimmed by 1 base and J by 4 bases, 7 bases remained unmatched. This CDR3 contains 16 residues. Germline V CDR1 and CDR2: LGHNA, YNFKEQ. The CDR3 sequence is CASSQAQASGSYEQYF. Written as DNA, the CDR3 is TGTGCCAGCAGCCAAGCCCAGGCTAGCGGGAGTTACGAGCAGTACTTC.